This T cell receptor (beta chain) is drawn from a study of blood T cell repertoires in COVID-19. The V segment lost 4 bases and the J segment 6 bases; nucleotides outside the gene matches: 4. CDR1 and CDR2 (germline): SEHNR, FQNEAQ (reference sequence). There are 13 residues in the CDR3. The assay was immunoSEQ multiplex PCR, and TCRdb's table has in-frame clones only and misses some. The sample yields 200,000 to 250,000 clones, 80% to 85% seen once. What was sequenced was peripheral blood. This receptor was taken from a woman at least 80 years old with active or convalescent COVID-19. The chain combines TRBV7-9 with TRBJ1-2; 8 positions match TRBD1. DNA of the CDR3: TGTGCCAGCAGCTCTACACAGGGGGATGGCTACACCTTC. Protein product: CASSSTQGDGYTF.